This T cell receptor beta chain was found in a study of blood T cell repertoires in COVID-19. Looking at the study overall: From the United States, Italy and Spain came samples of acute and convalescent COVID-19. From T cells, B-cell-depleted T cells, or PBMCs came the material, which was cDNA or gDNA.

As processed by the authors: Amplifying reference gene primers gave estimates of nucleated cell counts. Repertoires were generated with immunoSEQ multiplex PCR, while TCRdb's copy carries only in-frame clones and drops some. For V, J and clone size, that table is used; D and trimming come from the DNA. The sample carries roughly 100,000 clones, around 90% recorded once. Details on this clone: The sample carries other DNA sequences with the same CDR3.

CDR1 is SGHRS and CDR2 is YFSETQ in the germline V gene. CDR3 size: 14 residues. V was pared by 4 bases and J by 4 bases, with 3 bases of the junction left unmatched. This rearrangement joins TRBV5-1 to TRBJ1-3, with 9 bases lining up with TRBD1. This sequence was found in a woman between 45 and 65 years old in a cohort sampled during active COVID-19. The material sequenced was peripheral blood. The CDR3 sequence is CASSPGQGGNTIYF. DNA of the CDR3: TGCGCCAGCAGCCCTGGACAGGGGGGAAACACCATATATTTT.